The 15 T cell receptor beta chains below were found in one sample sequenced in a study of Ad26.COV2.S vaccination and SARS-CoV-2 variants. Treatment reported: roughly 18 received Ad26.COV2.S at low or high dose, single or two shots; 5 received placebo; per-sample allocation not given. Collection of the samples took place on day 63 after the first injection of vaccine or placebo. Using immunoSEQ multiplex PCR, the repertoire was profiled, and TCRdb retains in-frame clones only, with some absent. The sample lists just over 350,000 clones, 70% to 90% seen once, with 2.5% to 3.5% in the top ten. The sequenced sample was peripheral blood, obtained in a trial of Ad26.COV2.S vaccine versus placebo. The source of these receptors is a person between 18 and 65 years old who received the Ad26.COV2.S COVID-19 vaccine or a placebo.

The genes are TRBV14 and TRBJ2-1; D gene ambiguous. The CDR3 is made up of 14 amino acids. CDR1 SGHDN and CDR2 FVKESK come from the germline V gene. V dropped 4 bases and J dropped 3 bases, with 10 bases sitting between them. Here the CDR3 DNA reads TGTGCCAGCAGCCTCGCTCGTTACTACAATGAGCAGTTCTTC. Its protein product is CASSLARYYNEQFF.

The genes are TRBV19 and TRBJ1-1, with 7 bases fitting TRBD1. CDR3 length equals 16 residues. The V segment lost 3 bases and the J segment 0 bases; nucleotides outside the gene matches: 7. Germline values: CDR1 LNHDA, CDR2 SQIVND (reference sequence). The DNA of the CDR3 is TGTGCCAGTAGTATTTTCCACAGGGGAATGAACACTGAAGCTTTCTTT. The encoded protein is CASSIFHRGMNTEAFF. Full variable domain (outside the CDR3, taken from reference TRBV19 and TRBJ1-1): DGGITQSPKYLFRKEGQNVTLSCEQNLNHDAMYWYRQDPGQGLRLIYYSQIVNDFQKGDIAEGYSVSREKKESFPLTVTSAQKNPTAFYLCASSIFHRGMNTEAFFGQGTRLTVV.

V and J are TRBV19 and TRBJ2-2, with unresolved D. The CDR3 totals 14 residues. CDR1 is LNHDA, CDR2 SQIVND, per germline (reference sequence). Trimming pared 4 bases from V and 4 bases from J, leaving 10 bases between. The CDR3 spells CASSTDRTTGELFF. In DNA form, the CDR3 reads TGTGCCAGTAGTACCGATCGGACCACCGGGGAGCTGTTTTTT.

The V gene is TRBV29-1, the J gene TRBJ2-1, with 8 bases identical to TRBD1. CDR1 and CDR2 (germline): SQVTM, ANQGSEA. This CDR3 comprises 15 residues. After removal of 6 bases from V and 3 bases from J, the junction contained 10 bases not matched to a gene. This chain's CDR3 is CSVDKGQEIYNEQFF. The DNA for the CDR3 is TGCAGCGTCGACAAGGGACAGGAGATCTACAATGAGCAGTTCTTC.

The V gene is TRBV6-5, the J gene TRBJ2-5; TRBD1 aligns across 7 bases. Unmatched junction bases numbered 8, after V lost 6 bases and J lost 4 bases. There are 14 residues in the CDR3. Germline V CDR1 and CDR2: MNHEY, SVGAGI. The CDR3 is CASRWTGGGETQYF. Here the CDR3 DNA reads TGTGCCAGCAGGTGGACAGGCGGCGGAGAGACCCAGTACTTC.

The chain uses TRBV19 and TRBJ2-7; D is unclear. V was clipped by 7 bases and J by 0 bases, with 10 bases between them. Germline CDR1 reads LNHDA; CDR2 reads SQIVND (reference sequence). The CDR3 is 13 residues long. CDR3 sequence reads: CASTPGPSYEQYF. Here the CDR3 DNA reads TGTGCCAGTACCCCCGGGCCCTCCTACGAGCAGTACTTC.

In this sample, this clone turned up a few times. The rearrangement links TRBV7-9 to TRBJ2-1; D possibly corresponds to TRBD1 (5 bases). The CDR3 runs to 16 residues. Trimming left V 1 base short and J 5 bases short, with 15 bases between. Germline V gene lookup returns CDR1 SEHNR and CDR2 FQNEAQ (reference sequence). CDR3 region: CASSLEGWYPDNEQFF. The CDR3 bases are TGTGCCAGCAGCTTAGAGGGGTGGTATCCTGACAATGAGCAGTTCTTC.

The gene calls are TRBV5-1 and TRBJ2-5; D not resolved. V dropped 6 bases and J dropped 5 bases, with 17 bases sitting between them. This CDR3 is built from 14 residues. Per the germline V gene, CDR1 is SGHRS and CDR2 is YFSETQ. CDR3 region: CASTRGIAFETQYF. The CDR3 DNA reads TGCGCCAGCACCCGAGGTATCGCCTTCGAGACCCAGTACTTC.

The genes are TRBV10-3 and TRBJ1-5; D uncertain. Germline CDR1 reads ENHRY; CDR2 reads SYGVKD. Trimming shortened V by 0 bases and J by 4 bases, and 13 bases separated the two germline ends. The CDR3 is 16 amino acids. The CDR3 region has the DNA TGTGCCATCAGTGAGTCGATGGCAGCAACAAATCAGCCCCAGCATTTT. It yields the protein CAISESMAATNQPQHF.

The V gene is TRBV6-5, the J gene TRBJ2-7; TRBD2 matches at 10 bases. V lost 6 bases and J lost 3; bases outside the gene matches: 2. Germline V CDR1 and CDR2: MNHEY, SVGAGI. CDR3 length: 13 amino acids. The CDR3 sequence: CASRGLARYEQYF. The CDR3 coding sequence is TGTGCCAGCAGGGGACTAGCGCGCTACGAGCAGTACTTC.

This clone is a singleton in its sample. The CDR3 sequence: CASSQGQKNSPLHF. For the CDR3, the DNA is TGTGCCAGCAGCCAAGGACAGAAGAATTCACCCCTCCACTTT. The rearrangement joins TRBV3-1 (or the pseudogene TRBV3-2) to TRBJ1-6, with D perhaps matching TRBD1 (5 bases). Germline CDR1 and CDR2: LGHDT and YNNKEL (reference sequence). This CDR3 contains 14 residues. Trimming stripped 1 base from V and 7 bases from J, with 8 bases between.

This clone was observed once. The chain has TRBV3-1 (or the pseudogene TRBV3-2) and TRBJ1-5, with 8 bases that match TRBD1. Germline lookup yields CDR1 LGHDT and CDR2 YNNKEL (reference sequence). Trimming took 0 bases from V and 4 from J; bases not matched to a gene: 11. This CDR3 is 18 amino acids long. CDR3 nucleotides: TGTGCCAGCAGCCAAGATCTGGGGGCACAGGGGGGAAATCAGCCCCAGCATTTT. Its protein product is CASSQDLGAQGGNQPQHF.

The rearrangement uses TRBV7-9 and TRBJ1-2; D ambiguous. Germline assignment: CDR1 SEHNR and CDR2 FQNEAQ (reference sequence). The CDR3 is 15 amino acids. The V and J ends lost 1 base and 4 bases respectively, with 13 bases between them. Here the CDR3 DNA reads TGTGCCAGCAGCTTAGAATTTACCCGAGGCTATGGCTACACCTTC. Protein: CASSLEFTRGYGYTF.

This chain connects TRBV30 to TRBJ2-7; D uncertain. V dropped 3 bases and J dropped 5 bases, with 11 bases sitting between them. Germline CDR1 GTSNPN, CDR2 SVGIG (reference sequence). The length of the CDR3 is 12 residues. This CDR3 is CAWSPRMDEQYF. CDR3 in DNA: TGTGCCTGGAGCCCCCGGATGGACGAGCAGTACTTC.

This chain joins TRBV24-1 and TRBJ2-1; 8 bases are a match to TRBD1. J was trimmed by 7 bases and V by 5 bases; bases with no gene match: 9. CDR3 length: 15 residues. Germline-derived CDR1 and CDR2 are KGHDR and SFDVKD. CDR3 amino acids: CATSGGRGRENEQFF. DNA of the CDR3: TGTGCCACCAGTGGTGGCAGGGGGCGCGAGAATGAGCAGTTCTTC.